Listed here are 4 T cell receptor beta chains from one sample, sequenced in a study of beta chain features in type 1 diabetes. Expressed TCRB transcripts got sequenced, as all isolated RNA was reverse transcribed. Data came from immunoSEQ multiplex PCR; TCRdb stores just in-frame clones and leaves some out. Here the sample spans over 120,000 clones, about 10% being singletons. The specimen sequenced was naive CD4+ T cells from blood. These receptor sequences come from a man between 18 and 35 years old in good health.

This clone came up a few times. The CDR3 DNA is TGTGCCAGCAGCTTTAGGCCAGGGTCGGAGACCCAGTACTTC. Its protein product is CASSFRPGSETQYF. The rearrangement uses TRBV11-2 and TRBJ2-5; D perhaps matches TRBD1 (5 bases). The CDR3 totals 14 residues. The V end was cut by 3 bases, the J end by 5 bases, with 13 bases between. Germline lookup yields CDR1 SGHAT and CDR2 FQNNGV.

The CDR3 sequence is CASSPLAGGQIEQFF. In DNA form, the CDR3 reads TGTGCCAGTAGTCCACTAGCGGGGGGCCAAATCGAGCAGTTCTTC. The rearrangement links TRBV19 to TRBJ2-1, with TRBD2 matching over 12 bases. Germline V CDR1 and CDR2: LNHDA, SQIVND (reference sequence). V lost 5 bases to trimming and J lost 10 bases; unmatched junction nucleotides: 9. The CDR3 runs 15 residues.

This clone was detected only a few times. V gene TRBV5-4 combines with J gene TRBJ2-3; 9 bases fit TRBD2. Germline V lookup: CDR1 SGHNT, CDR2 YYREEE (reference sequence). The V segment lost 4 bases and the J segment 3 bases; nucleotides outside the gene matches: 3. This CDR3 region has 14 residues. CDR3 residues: CASSRLAGTDTQYF. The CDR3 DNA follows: TGTGCCAGCAGCCGGCTAGCGGGGACAGATACGCAGTATTTT. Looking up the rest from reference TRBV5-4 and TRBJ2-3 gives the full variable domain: ETGVTQSPTHLIKTRGQQVTLRCSSQSGHNTVSWYQQALGQGPQFIFQYYREEENGRGNFPPRFSGLQFPNYSSELNVNALELDDSALYLCASSRLAGTDTQYFGPGTRLTVL.

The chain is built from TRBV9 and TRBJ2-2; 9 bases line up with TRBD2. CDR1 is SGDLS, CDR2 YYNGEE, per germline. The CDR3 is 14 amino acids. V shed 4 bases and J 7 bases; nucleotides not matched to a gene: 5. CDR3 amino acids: CASSTRGGDGELFF. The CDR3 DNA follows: TGTGCCAGCAGCACGCGGGGGGGCGACGGGGAGCTGTTTTTT.